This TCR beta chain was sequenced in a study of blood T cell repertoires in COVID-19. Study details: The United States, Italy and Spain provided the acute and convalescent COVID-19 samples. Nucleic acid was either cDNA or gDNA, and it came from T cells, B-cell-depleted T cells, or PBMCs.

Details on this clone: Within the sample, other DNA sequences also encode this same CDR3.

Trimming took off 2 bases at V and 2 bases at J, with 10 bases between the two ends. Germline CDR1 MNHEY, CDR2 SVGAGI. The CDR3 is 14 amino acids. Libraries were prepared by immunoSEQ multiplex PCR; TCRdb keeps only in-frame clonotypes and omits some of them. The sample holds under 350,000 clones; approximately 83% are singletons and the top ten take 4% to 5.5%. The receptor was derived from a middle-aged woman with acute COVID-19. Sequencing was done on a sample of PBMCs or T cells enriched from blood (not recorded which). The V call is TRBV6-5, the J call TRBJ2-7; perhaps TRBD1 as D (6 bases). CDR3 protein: CASSYRDRTYEQYF. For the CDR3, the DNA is TGTGCCAGCAGTTACCGAGACAGGACCTACGAGCAGTACTTC.